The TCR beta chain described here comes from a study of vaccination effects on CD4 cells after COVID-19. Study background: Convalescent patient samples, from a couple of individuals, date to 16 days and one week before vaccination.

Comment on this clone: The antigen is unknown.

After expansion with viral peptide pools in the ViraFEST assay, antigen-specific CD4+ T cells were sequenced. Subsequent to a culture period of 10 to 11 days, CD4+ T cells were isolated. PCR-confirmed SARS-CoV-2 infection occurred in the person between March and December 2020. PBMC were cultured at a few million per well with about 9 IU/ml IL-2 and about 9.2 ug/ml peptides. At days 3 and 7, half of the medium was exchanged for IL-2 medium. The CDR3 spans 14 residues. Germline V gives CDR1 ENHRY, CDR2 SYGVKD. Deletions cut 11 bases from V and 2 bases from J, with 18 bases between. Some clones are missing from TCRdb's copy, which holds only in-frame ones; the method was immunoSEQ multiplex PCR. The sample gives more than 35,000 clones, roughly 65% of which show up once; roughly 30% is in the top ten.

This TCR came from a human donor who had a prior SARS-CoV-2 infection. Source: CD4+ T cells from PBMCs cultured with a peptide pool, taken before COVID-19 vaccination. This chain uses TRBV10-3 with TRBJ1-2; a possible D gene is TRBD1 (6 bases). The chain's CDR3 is CASTVDSQNYGYTF. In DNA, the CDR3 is TGTGCCTCGACCGTGGACAGCCAAAACTATGGCTACACCTTC.